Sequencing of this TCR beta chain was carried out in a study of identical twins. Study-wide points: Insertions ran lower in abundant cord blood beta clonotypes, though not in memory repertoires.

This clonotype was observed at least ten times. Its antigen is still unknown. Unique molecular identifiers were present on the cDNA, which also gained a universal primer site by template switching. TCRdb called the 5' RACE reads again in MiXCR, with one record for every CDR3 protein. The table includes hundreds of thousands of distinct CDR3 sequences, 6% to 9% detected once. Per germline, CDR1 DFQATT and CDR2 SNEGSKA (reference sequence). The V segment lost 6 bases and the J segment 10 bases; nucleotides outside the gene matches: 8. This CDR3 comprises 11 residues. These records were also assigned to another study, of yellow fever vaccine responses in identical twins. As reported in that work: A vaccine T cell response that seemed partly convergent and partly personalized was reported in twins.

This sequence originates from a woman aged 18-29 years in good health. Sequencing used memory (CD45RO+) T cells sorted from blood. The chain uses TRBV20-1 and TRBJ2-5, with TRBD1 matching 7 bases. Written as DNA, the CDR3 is TGCAGTGCCAGTCTACAGGGGAACCAGTACTTC. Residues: CSASLQGNQYF.